The entry below gives a single TCR beta chain sequence along with its context. The target antigen is unknown. Vbeta (60) and Jbeta (13) primers were used in the PCR. In the authors' methods: As a later analysis found, there were 80 million or so unique TCR beta chains, of which about 10 million were shared. The repertoire was sequenced with immunoSEQ multiplex PCR; TCRdb's copy has only in-frame clones and lacks some. That table furnishes V, J and clone size, whereas the DNA furnished D and trimming. This table has some 120,000 clones, approximately 87% appearing once. This record belongs to a study of cytomegalovirus exposure and HLA in healthy donors. Notes on the study in general: Three chains linked to CMV were shown in vitro to be specific for CMV antigens.

This clonotype was sampled from a man between 18 and 35 years old in good health and CMV-seropositive. Sequencing was performed on PBMCs.

CDR3 region: CASSLGTSGADEQFF. As DNA, the CDR3 is TGCGCCAGCAGCTTAGGGACTAGCGGGGCCGATGAGCAGTTCTTC. This chain uses TRBV5-1 with TRBJ2-1; 13 nucleotides agree with TRBD2. The CDR3 totals 15 residues. In germline, CDR1 is SGHRS, CDR2 YFSETQ. V gave up 2 bases and J gave up 8 bases; unmatched junction bases: 4.